This TCR beta chain was found in a study of cytomegalovirus exposure and HLA in healthy donors. Study results and limitations: With DRB1 most and HLA-C fewest, TCR association rates differed between HLA loci in a later analysis.

Researchers ran the PCR with 60 Vbeta and 13 Jbeta primers. Clones were sequenced by immunoSEQ multiplex PCR, and TCRdb holds only the in-frame ones, with some missing. The listing contains approximately 170,000 clones. The CDR3 contains 13 residues. The germline CDR1 and CDR2 sequences are SQVTM and ANQGSEA. The V end lost 0 bases, the J end lost 4 bases, and 9 bases lay between the germline ends. Details on this clone: Its antigen is currently unknown.

The receptor comes from a woman under 30 in good health and CMV-seropositive. The J gene is TRBJ1-1, the V gene TRBV29-1, with D possibly matching TRBD1 (5 bases). The material sequenced was PBMCs. DNA of the CDR3: TGCAGCGTTGAAGATCAGCAGGGCACTGAAGCTTTCTTT. This sequence encodes CSVEDQQGTEAFF.